Each of the 13 T cell receptor beta chains below was sequenced from the same sample in a study of T cell responses to AZD1222 COVID-19 vaccine. The table came from immunoSEQ multiplex PCR; TCRdb's copy has only in-frame clones and leaves some out. The repertoire holds 100,000 to 150,000 clones, more than 75% seen once, with 10% in the top ten. The sequencing here drew on peripheral blood, taken on day 0 of AZD1222 vaccination. The receptors originated from an adult in good health.

The chain is built from TRBV27 and TRBJ2-2, with unresolved D. Germline V CDR1 and CDR2: MNHEY, SMNVEV (reference sequence). The CDR3 sequence is 17 residues long. V was pared by 5 bases and J by 2 bases, with 18 bases between. Here the CDR3 reads CASSLQWIYYNTGELFF. For the CDR3, the DNA is TGTGCCAGCAGTCTGCAATGGATCTACTACAACACCGGGGAGCTGTTTTTT.

V usage is TRBV12-3 or TRBV12-4 and J usage is TRBJ2-7, with TRBD1 matching 7 bases. The V segment lost 2 bases and the J segment 5 bases; nucleotides outside the gene matches: 3. CDR3 length equals 13 residues. The CDR3 loop is CASSLRQGDEQYF. The CDR3 nucleotides are TGTGCCAGCAGTTTACGACAGGGTGACGAGCAGTACTTC.

Of note for this clone: The junction departs from germline at one end; a sequencing error may be responsible. The chain is built from TRBV11-2 and TRBJ2-6; D gene unclear. This CDR3 comprises 19 residues. Germline lookup yields CDR1 SGHAT and CDR2 FQNNGV. The CDR3 loop is CASSVILTSNKSRANVLTF. For the CDR3, the DNA is TGTGCAAGCAGCGTGATCCTAACAAGCAACAAAAGTCGGGCCAACGTCCTGACTTTC.

The gene calls are TRBV18 and TRBJ1-5, with a possible D match to TRBD1 (6 bases). The length of the CDR3 is 13 residues. V was trimmed by 8 bases and J by 3 bases, leaving 11 bases between them. The germline gives CDR1 KGHSH, CDR2 LQKENI. CDR3 sequence reads: CASRRDTNQPQHF. The CDR3 region has the DNA TGTGCCAGCCGACGGGACACCAATCAGCCCCAGCATTTT.

This clone was counted a single time. V and J are TRBV5-5 and TRBJ2-4, with TRBD1 as a possible D gene (6 bases). Germline-derived CDR1 and CDR2 are SGHKS and YYEKEE (reference sequence). The CDR3 has 13 residues. V dropped 0 bases and J dropped 7 bases, with 8 bases sitting between them. The CDR3 region is CASSLGGLNIQYF. The CDR3 DNA sequence: TGTGCCAGCAGCTTGGGGGGGCTGAACATTCAGTACTTC. The variable domain in full, with the rest retrieved from reference TRBV5-5 and TRBJ2-4, is DAGVTQSPTHLIKTRGQQVTLRCSPISGHKSVSWYQQVLGQGPQFIFQYYEKEERGRGNFPDRFSARQFPNYSSELNVNALLLGDSALYLCASSLGGLNIQYFGAGTRLSVL.

This clone has just one count. This chain connects TRBV12-5 to TRBJ2-3; D remains ambiguous. CDR1 LGHNT and CDR2 FRNRAP come from the germline V gene. This CDR3 region has 13 residues. V lost 7 bases and J 4 bases, leaving 12 bases between the germline ends. The chain's CDR3 is CASALGISDTQYF. For the CDR3, the DNA is TGTGCTAGTGCTTTAGGAATATCAGATACGCAGTATTTT.

The rearrangement uses TRBV24-1 and TRBJ1-6; the D is unclear. Germline loops: CDR1 KGHDR, CDR2 SFDVKD. This CDR3 region has 12 residues. The V end lost 4 bases, the J end lost 8 bases, and 5 bases lay between the germline ends. The CDR3 bases are TGTGCCACCAGTGACTTATATTCACCCCTCCACTTT. It specifies CATSDLYSPLHF.

This chain uses TRBV2 with TRBJ2-1; 11 nucleotides line up with TRBD2. Germline CDR1 and CDR2: SNHLY and FYNNEI. The CDR3 totals 12 residues. After removal of 8 bases from V and 10 bases from J, the junction contained 4 bases not matched to a gene. DNA for the CDR3: TGTGCCAGCGAGACTAGCGGGGAGGAGCAGTTCTTC. It encodes CASETSGEEQFF.

Here the CDR3 reads CAAHYSTGDRADTQYF. CDR3 bases: TGTGCCGCCCACTACTCTACGGGGGACCGCGCAGATACGCAGTATTTT. J is TRBJ2-3 and V is TRBV5-4; D perhaps matches TRBD2 (6 bases). V lost 10 bases, J lost 4 bases, and 25 bases lay in between. The CDR3 contains 16 residues. CDR1 and CDR2 from the germline V gene are SGHNT and YYREEE (reference sequence).

V and J are TRBV10-3 and TRBJ1-2; 11 nucleotides align to TRBD1. This CDR3 has 14 residues. The trim removed 2 bases at V and 14 bases at J, leaving 10 bases unmatched. Per germline, CDR1 ENHRY and CDR2 SYGVKD. This CDR3 reads CAISEVRTGGRWTF. DNA of the CDR3: TGTGCCATCAGTGAGGTCAGGACAGGGGGCCGCTGGACCTTC.

This chain uses TRBV27 with TRBJ2-1; 9 positions agree with TRBD1. The trim removed 6 bases at V and 6 bases at J, leaving 3 bases unmatched. Germline CDR1 is MNHEY and CDR2 is SMNVEV (reference sequence). This CDR3 has 13 residues. The CDR3 DNA is TGTGCCAGCAGACAGGGGGCAGGCAATGAGCAGTTCTTC. Protein sequence: CASRQGAGNEQFF.

V gene TRBV5-5 combines with J gene TRBJ1-2; the D is unclear. The CDR3 totals 14 residues. V was pared by 4 bases and J by 0 bases, with 10 bases between. Germline V lookup: CDR1 SGHKS, CDR2 YYEKEE (reference sequence). The CDR3 sequence is CASSRAEANYGYTF. CDR3 nucleotides: TGTGCCAGCAGCAGGGCTGAAGCTAACTATGGCTACACCTTC. Using reference TRBV5-5 and TRBJ1-2 for the parts outside the CDR3, the full variable domain is DAGVTQSPTHLIKTRGQQVTLRCSPISGHKSVSWYQQVLGQGPQFIFQYYEKEERGRGNFPDRFSARQFPNYSSELNVNALLLGDSALYLCASSRAEANYGYTFGSGTRLTVV.

The chain is built from TRBV18 and TRBJ1-1; D is unclear. This CDR3 region has 15 residues. Germline loops: CDR1 KGHSH, CDR2 LQKENI. V gave up 1 base and J gave up 1 base, with 10 bases separating them. CDR3 sequence reads: CASSPQVTANTEAFF. CDR3 nucleotide sequence: TGTGCCAGCTCACCACAAGTGACGGCGAACACTGAAGCTTTCTTT.